Below, 23 T cell receptor beta chains from the same sample are listed, as sequenced in a study of cytomegalovirus exposure and HLA in healthy donors (dated by TCRdb to 2015 to 2018). Preparation of the library involved the immunoSEQ multiplex PCR assay. For the multiplex PCR, a mixture combining 60 forward primers for TCR Vbeta segments and 13 reverse primers for TCR Jbeta segments was used. Not all clones reach the TCRdb copy of this immuneACCESS table, which keeps in-frame sequences only. Checked studies attribute under half of the gap to unresolved V genes and leave the rest unexplained. Within this sample are hundreds of thousands of clones, with 70% to 80% of them counted one time only. Of the sample, less than 3.5% is held by the ten largest clones. The sample was PBMCs. These receptors originate from a woman in her fifties or sixties in good health and CMV-seropositive.

The rearrangement uses TRBV27 and TRBJ1-1; D perhaps matches TRBD1 (6 bases). CDR1 is MNHEY, CDR2 SMNVEV, per germline (reference sequence). The CDR3 has 16 residues. V shed 2 bases and J shed 6 bases, with 19 bases lying between them. The CDR3 loop is CASSLHPTYRVPEAFF. As DNA, the CDR3 is TGTGCCAGCAGTTTACACCCTACGTACAGGGTTCCTGAAGCTTTCTTT.

This clone was observed a few times. The chain carries TRBV10-3 and TRBJ1-1, with a weak D call TRBD1 (6 bases). The germline CDR1 and CDR2 sequences are ENHRY and SYGVKD. The CDR3 loop spans 14 amino acids. Trimming left V 5 bases short and J 5 bases short, with 15 bases between. This CDR3 is CAISIQGSDTEAFF. CDR3 sequence (DNA): TGTGCCATCAGTATACAGGGAAGTGATACTGAAGCTTTCTTT.

The genes are TRBV7-9 and TRBJ2-5; tentative D call: TRBD1 (5 bases). CDR3 length: 16 residues. V was clipped by 7 bases and J by 0 bases, with 18 bases between them. Germline V lookup: CDR1 SEHNR, CDR2 FQNEAQ (reference sequence). The CDR3 here is CASIQVGAEYQETQYF. The CDR3 DNA is TGTGCCAGCATCCAAGTTGGGGCCGAGTACCAAGAGACCCAGTACTTC.

The chain employs TRBV9 and TRBJ2-1; 11 bases are shared with TRBD2. This CDR3 contains 15 residues. V lost 0 bases, J lost 9 bases, and 5 bases stayed unmatched. The V gene's germline CDR1 is SGDLS and CDR2 YYNGEE. The CDR3 spells CASSVGGLAGLEQFF. CDR3 nucleotide sequence: TGTGCCAGCAGCGTAGGAGGACTAGCGGGTCTTGAGCAGTTCTTC. Drawing the rest from reference TRBV9 and TRBJ2-1, the complete variable domain is DSGVTQTPKHLITATGQRVTLRCSPRSGDLSVYWYQQSLDQGLQFLIQYYNGEERAKGNILERFSAQQFPDLHSELNLSSLELGDSALYFCASSVGGLAGLEQFFGPGTRLTVL.

The gene calls are TRBV5-5 and TRBJ1-2; TRBD1 is a possible D gene (6 bases). Germline assignment: CDR1 SGHKS and CDR2 YYEKEE (reference sequence). Trimming left V 0 bases short and J 4 bases short, with 16 bases between. The CDR3 covers 16 residues. The CDR3 loop reads CASSLGGTGRVYGYTF. The CDR3 DNA reads TGTGCCAGCAGCTTGGGGGGTACAGGGAGAGTCTATGGCTACACCTTC.

This clone was counted only a few times. The chain recombines TRBV28 with TRBJ2-6; TRBD1 agrees at 8 bases. This CDR3 spans 18 amino acids. V lost 10 bases and J lost 1; bases outside the gene matches: 15. Germline assignment: CDR1 MDHEN and CDR2 SYDVKM. CDR3 protein: CATKLPGQDLSGANVLTF. For the CDR3, the DNA is TGTGCCACCAAATTACCGGGACAGGACCTGTCTGGGGCCAACGTCCTGACTTTC.

The V call is TRBV30, the J call TRBJ1-2; D is uncertain. The germline V gene has CDR1 GTSNPN and CDR2 SVGIG (reference sequence). The V end was cut by 0 bases, the J end by 2 bases, with 10 bases between. The length of the CDR3 is 14 residues. The CDR3 region has the DNA TGTGCCTGGAGTGTAGGAGGGTCGAACTATGGCTACACCTTC. Encoded protein: CAWSVGGSNYGYTF.

V gene TRBV6-5 combines with J gene TRBJ1-1; 11 bases fit TRBD1. CDR1 is MNHEY, CDR2 SVGAGI, per germline. The CDR3 loop spans 14 amino acids. Losses at the gene ends were 6 bases for V and 3 bases for J; bases not matched to a gene: 3. CDR3 bases: TGTGCCAGCAGGGACAGGGGGCGCGACACTGAAGCTTTCTTT. Translated, it gives CASRDRGRDTEAFF.

The chain recombines TRBV5-4 with TRBJ2-1; TRBD2 matches 13 bases. V lost 1 base and J lost 8; bases outside the gene matches: 3. The CDR3 runs 15 residues. CDR1 SGHNT and CDR2 YYREEE come from the germline V gene (reference sequence). This chain's CDR3 is CASSLRTSGSYEQFF. CDR3 sequence (DNA): TGTGCCAGCAGCTTGCGGACTAGCGGGAGCTATGAGCAGTTCTTC.

V is TRBV29-1 and J is TRBJ1-2; D is perhaps TRBD1 (5 bases). V was cut by 4 bases and J by 3 bases, with 9 bases left in between. Germline V gene data show CDR1 as SQVTM and CDR2 as ANQGSEA. This CDR3 region has 12 residues. CDR3 DNA sequence: TGCAGCGTTGTTGCAGGGTACTATGGCTACACCTTC. This gives the protein CSVVAGYYGYTF.

This clone has just one count. The gene calls are TRBV5-6 and TRBJ2-2; D gene unclear. There are 13 residues in the CDR3. Trimming stripped 0 bases from V and 5 bases from J, with 5 bases between. The germline CDR1 and CDR2 sequences are SGHDT and YYEEEE. CDR3 amino acids: CASSLALTGELFF. CDR3 sequence (DNA): TGTGCCAGCAGCTTGGCCCTGACCGGGGAGCTGTTTTTT.

The V and J genes are TRBV9 and TRBJ2-1; 7 nucleotides align to TRBD2. In germline, CDR1 is SGDLS, CDR2 YYNGEE. The V segment lost 0 bases and the J segment 9 bases; nucleotides outside the gene matches: 9. The CDR3 is made up of 15 amino acids. The CDR3 is CASSVASKRGGEQFF. In DNA form, the CDR3 reads TGTGCCAGCAGCGTAGCCTCTAAGCGCGGGGGTGAGCAGTTCTTC.

This chain joins TRBV4-3 and TRBJ2-1, with 16 bases aligning to TRBD2. The CDR3 totals 18 residues. CDR1 and CDR2 (germline): LGHNA, YSLEER. V shed 0 bases and J 8 bases; nucleotides not matched to a gene: 7. CDR3 amino acids: CASSQELGTSGGEYEQFF. For the CDR3, the DNA is TGCGCCAGCAGCCAAGAATTAGGGACTAGCGGGGGGGAGTATGAGCAGTTCTTC.

This clone has only a few counts. The chain employs TRBV9 and TRBJ2-7; weak D call: TRBD1 (6 bases). CDR3 length equals 13 residues. Between the trimmed V and J ends, which lost 0 bases and 6 bases, there was a span of 10 bases. From germline, CDR1 is SGDLS and CDR2 YYNGEE. This CDR3 is CASSVADSPEQYF. DNA of the CDR3: TGTGCCAGCAGCGTAGCGGACAGCCCCGAGCAGTACTTC. Based on the CDR3 plus reference TRBV9 and TRBJ2-7, the full variable domain is DSGVTQTPKHLITATGQRVTLRCSPRSGDLSVYWYQQSLDQGLQFLIQYYNGEERAKGNILERFSAQQFPDLHSELNLSSLELGDSALYFCASSVADSPEQYFGPGTRLTVT.

The chain combines TRBV6-1 with TRBJ2-2, with D tentatively TRBD1 (7 bases). In germline, CDR1 is MNHNS, CDR2 SASEGT. V was trimmed by 7 bases and J by 4 bases, leaving 10 bases between them. The CDR3 runs to 13 residues. The CDR3 DNA reads as TGTGCCAGCATTCAGGGGGGCACCGGGGAGCTGTTTTTT. As protein: CASIQGGTGELFF.

The chain couples TRBV19 to TRBJ2-1; TRBD2 matches at 7 bases. The CDR3 runs to 15 residues. V shed 1 base, J shed 3 bases, and the junction held 3 bases outside the gene matches. Germline CDR1 is LNHDA and CDR2 is SQIVND (reference sequence). CDR3: CASSIAASGYNEQFF. CDR3 sequence (DNA): TGTGCCAGTAGTATAGCGGCTAGCGGCTACAATGAGCAGTTCTTC. Combining the CDR3 with reference TRBV19 and TRBJ2-1 gives the whole variable domain DGGITQSPKYLFRKEGQNVTLSCEQNLNHDAMYWYRQDPGQGLRLIYYSQIVNDFQKGDIAEGYSVSREKKESFPLTVTSAQKNPTAFYLCASSIAASGYNEQFFGPGTRLTVL.

The chain is built from TRBV4-2 and TRBJ2-1, with 9 bases fitting TRBD2. The CDR3 consists of 15 residues. The germline CDR1 and CDR2 sequences are LGHNA and YNFKEQ. The J segment lost 8 bases and the V segment lost 3 bases, leaving 8 bases of the junction unmatched. As DNA, the CDR3 is TGTGCCAGCAGCCAGTTTAGCGGGGGAAACGATGAGCAGTTCTTC. Its protein is CASSQFSGGNDEQFF.

The chain combines TRBV7-7 with TRBJ1-1, with D unclear. The ends were cut back, 5 bases at V and 5 bases at J, with 12 bases in the middle. Germline CDR1 SSHAT, CDR2 FNYEAQ (reference sequence). The CDR3 length is 13 residues. The CDR3 DNA reads TGTGCCAGCAGCCGACTTGGAGAAACTGAAGCTTTCTTT. Translation: CASSRLGETEAFF.

CDR3 bases: TGTGCTAGTGGTAGAGACACCGGGGAGCTGTTTTTT. Translated: CASGRDTGELFF. The V call is TRBV12-5, the J call TRBJ2-2; no reliable D call. This CDR3 spans 12 amino acids. Trimming took 5 bases from V and 3 from J, leaving 4 bases between them. Per the germline V gene, CDR1 is LGHNT and CDR2 is FRNRAP.

The rearrangement joins TRBV28 to TRBJ2-7; D call uncertain. The CDR3 loop spans 14 amino acids. In germline, CDR1 is MDHEN, CDR2 SYDVKM. Trimming shortened V by 3 bases and J by 2 bases, and 11 bases separated the two germline ends. The CDR3 DNA is TGTGCCAGCAGTTTGTCCGACACGGCCTACGAGCAGTACTTC. This codes for CASSLSDTAYEQYF.

The sample holds one count of this clone. The rearrangement links TRBV9 to TRBJ2-2; D is ambiguous. The CDR3 is 13 amino acids. Trimming shortened V by 0 bases and J by 6 bases, and 6 bases separated the two germline ends. Germline CDR1 is SGDLS and CDR2 is YYNGEE. This CDR3 is CASSVAAAGELFF. The CDR3 bases are TGTGCCAGCAGCGTAGCTGCGGCCGGGGAGCTGTTTTTT.

The genes are TRBV7-9 and TRBJ1-2; D is unresolved. Germline V CDR1 and CDR2: SEHNR, FQNEAQ (reference sequence). Trimming removed 2 bases from V and 4 bases from J, with 8 bases in between. The CDR3 runs 13 residues. The CDR3 nucleotides read TGTGCCAGCAGCTTACGGGGAGGCTATGGCTACACCTTC. This encodes CASSLRGGYGYTF.

The CDR3 here is CASRTESGANVLTF. DNA of the CDR3: TGCGCCAGCCGGACAGAGTCTGGGGCCAACGTCCTGACTTTC. The rearrangement uses TRBV5-1 and TRBJ2-6; D is perhaps TRBD1 (6 bases). The CDR3 runs 14 residues. V was trimmed by 7 bases and J by 1 base, leaving 9 bases between them. Germline CDR1 and CDR2: SGHRS and YFSETQ.